The clone carrying this T cell receptor (beta chain) was counted at least ten times. Generated by immunoSEQ multiplex PCR, the TCRdb table keeps only in-frame clones and is missing some. The sample contains about 31,000 clones, about nine tenths of which appear only once. This entry comes from a study of T cell changes during pregnancy in multiple sclerosis. Trimming took 6 bases from V and 9 from J; bases not matched to a gene: 7. This CDR3 region has 14 residues. Per the germline V gene, CDR1 is LNHDA and CDR2 is SQIVND (reference sequence). The starting material was CD8+ T cells from peripheral blood mononuclear cells, obtained before pregnancy. This receptor was identified in a female donor with multiple sclerosis, enrolled in a pregnancy study. This rearrangement joins TRBV19 to TRBJ1-6; 8 nucleotides agree with TRBD1. The CDR3 sequence is CASRPGQDVSPLHF. The CDR3 region has the DNA TGTGCCAGTAGGCCGGGACAGGACGTTTCACCCCTCCACTTT.